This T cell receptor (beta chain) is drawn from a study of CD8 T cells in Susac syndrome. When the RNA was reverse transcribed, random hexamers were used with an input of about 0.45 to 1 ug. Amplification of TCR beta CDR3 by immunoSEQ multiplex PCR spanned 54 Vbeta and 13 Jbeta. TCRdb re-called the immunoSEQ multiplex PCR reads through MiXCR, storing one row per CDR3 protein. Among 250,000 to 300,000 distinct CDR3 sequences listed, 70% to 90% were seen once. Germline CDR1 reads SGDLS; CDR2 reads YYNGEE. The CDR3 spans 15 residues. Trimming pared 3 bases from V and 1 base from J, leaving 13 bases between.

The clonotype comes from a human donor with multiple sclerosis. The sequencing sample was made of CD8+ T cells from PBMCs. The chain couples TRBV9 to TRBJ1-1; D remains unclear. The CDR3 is CASSAGRGGNTEAFF. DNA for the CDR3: TGTGCCAGCAGCGCCGGTCGGGGAGGGAACACTGAAGCTTTCTTT.